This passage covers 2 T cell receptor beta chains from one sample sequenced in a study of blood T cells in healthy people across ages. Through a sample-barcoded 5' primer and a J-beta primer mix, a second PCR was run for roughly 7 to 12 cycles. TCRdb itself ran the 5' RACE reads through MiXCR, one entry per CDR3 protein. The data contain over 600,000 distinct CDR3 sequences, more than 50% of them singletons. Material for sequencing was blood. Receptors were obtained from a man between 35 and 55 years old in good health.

CDR3 DNA: TGTGCCAGCAGCCCACGGGGGAGCGGGGGGTACAATGAGCAGTTCTTC. Its translation is CASSPRGSGGYNEQFF. This rearrangement joins TRBV5-6 to TRBJ2-1, with TRBD2 identical over 9 bases. The CDR3 runs 16 residues. J lost 4 bases, V lost 4 bases, and 9 bases had no gene match. Germline V gives CDR1 SGHDT, CDR2 YYEEEE.

The CDR3 region is CASGTGPPETQYF. DNA of the CDR3: TGTGCCAGCGGGACAGGGCCCCCAGAGACCCAGTACTTC. This chain uses TRBV6-2 or TRBV6-3 with TRBJ2-7; 9 positions match TRBD1. The J call may be mistaken, given a closer DNA end match to TRBJ2-5. Germline CDR1 and CDR2: MNHEY and SVGEGT. CDR3 length equals 13 residues.